These 10 T cell receptor beta chains were all obtained from the same sample, sequenced in a study of beta chain features in type 1 diabetes. For these receptors, no antigen is known. The study, taken as a whole, reports: Type 1 diabetes patients had TCRB CDR3s that were shorter (moderately but significantly so) in all four CD4+ subsets.

The investigators reverse transcribed all of the isolated RNA, so they sequenced expressed TCRB transcripts. The method was immunoSEQ multiplex PCR; TCRdb's version includes in-frame clones alone and lacks a portion of them. Among hundreds of thousands of clones listed, about 14% were seen once. The sample was naive CD4+ T cells from blood. The receptor set was obtained from a man aged 18 to 30 with type 1 diabetes.

The rearrangement joins TRBV2 to TRBJ2-4; 7 bases agree with TRBD2. Germline V gives CDR1 SNHLY, CDR2 FYNNEI. The CDR3 sequence is 13 residues long. The V and J ends lost 6 bases and 14 bases, in that order; junction bases with no gene match: 13. For the CDR3, the DNA is TGTGCCAGCAGGTTCTCCATGTGGGGAGGGAAGTACTTC. As protein: CASRFSMWGGKYF.

The table lists this clone with a few counts. This chain connects TRBV30 to TRBJ1-1; 10 nucleotides match TRBD1. Germline loops: CDR1 GTSNPN, CDR2 SVGIG (reference sequence). There are 11 residues in the CDR3. V lost 5 bases and J lost 14; bases outside the gene matches: 8. The CDR3 coding sequence is TGTGCCTGGGGTCACCGGGACAGGGGATTCTTT. Residues: CAWGHRDRGFF.

The V and J genes are TRBV18 and TRBJ2-7; 8 bases are a match to TRBD1. CDR3 length: 16 residues. Per germline, CDR1 KGHSH and CDR2 LQKENI. Trimming at V came to 2 bases and at J to 5 bases, leaving 11 bases not matched to a gene. Here the CDR3 reads CASSPTIVTGVNEQYF. For the CDR3, the DNA is TGTGCCAGCTCACCAACAATAGTGACAGGGGTCAACGAGCAGTACTTC.

The CDR3 region has the DNA TGCAGCGCCGAGGGACAGGGCGGTTCGGAGACCCAGTACTTC. Residues: CSAEGQGGSETQYF. The chain has TRBV29-1 and TRBJ2-5, with TRBD1 identical over 9 bases. The CDR3 runs to 14 residues. CDR1 and CDR2 (germline): SQVTM, ANQGSEA. With 7 bases clipped from V and 5 bases from J, the junction kept 11 bases outside the gene matches.

The chain couples TRBV28 to TRBJ1-2; D gene unclear. CDR1 is MDHEN, CDR2 SYDVKM, per germline. The CDR3 spans 11 residues. Trimming removed 6 bases from V and 5 bases from J, with 7 bases in between. The CDR3 here is CASREPYGYTF. The CDR3 bases are TGTGCCAGCAGGGAACCTTATGGCTACACCTTC.

The gene calls are TRBV14 and TRBJ2-3, with D unclear. V gave up 4 bases and J gave up 2 bases, with 13 bases separating them. This CDR3 is 15 amino acids long. Germline V gene lookup returns CDR1 SGHDN and CDR2 FVKESK. CDR3 in amino acids: CASSPRLDLTDTQYF. The CDR3 coding sequence is TGTGCCAGCAGCCCCCGTCTGGACCTCACAGATACGCAGTATTTT.

This clone has more than one count but fewer than ten. The V call is TRBV7-2, the J call TRBJ2-2; D is undetermined. There are 12 residues in the CDR3. Germline V gene data show CDR1 as SGHTA and CDR2 as FQGNSA. Trimming shortened V by 5 bases and J by 3 bases, and 4 bases separated the two germline ends. The CDR3 DNA sequence: TGTGCCAGCAGCACTGACACCGGGGAGCTGTTTTTT. The encoded protein is CASSTDTGELFF.

This clone was seen a handful of times. This sequence joins TRBV27 and TRBJ1-1; D is undetermined. The V gene lost 7 bases and the J gene lost 1 base, with 13 bases spanning the gap. Germline lookup yields CDR1 MNHEY and CDR2 SMNVEV (reference sequence). This CDR3 is 14 amino acids long. The CDR3 coding sequence is TGTGCCAGCACCCTCGGGTCGGGGAACACTGAAGCTTTCTTT. This sequence encodes CASTLGSGNTEAFF.

The CDR3 sequence: CSVVPYNEQFF. CDR3 sequence (DNA): TGCAGCGTTGTCCCCTACAATGAGCAGTTCTTC. The V and J genes are TRBV29-1 and TRBJ2-1; D remains unclear. Trimming removed 4 bases at V and 2 bases at J, with 3 bases between. This CDR3 spans 11 amino acids. Germline-derived CDR1 and CDR2 are SQVTM and ANQGSEA.

The rearrangement links TRBV7-3 to TRBJ2-7; 9 bases are a match to TRBD1. The V segment lost 5 bases and the J segment 3 bases; nucleotides outside the gene matches: 8. The CDR3 spans 15 residues. Germline V lookup: CDR1 SGHTA, CDR2 FQGTGA. The CDR3 DNA is TGTGCCAGCAGCGCCTCCGGGACAGGGCTCTACGAGCAGTACTTC. Protein sequence: CASSASGTGLYEQYF.